This T cell receptor (beta chain) was retrieved from a study of blood T cell repertoires in COVID-19. The wider study: Samples of COVID-19 (acute and convalescent) were obtained from the United States, Italy and Spain.

CDR1 and CDR2 from the germline V gene are MNHEY and SVGAGI. This CDR3 is built from 14 residues. The J segment lost 0 bases and the V segment lost 10 bases, leaving 9 bases of the junction unmatched. The data were produced by immunoSEQ multiplex PCR, yet TCRdb's version contains in-frame clones alone and is incomplete. Here the sample spans 140,000 or so clones, approximately 84% being singletons. This sequence joins TRBV6-5 and TRBJ2-7; 7 nucleotides align to TRBD2. Sequencing was carried out using peripheral blood. This receptor was identified in a human donor in a cohort sampled during active COVID-19. The CDR3 spells CATAVGGDSYEQYV. The DNA of the CDR3 is TGTGCCACGGCTGTGGGGGGGGACTCCTACGAGCAGTACGTC.